This TCR beta chain appears in the sequencing data of a study of graft-versus-host responses after intestinal transplantation. With 3 bases clipped from V and 2 bases from J, the junction kept 7 bases outside the gene matches. Germline V lookup: CDR1 SGHRS, CDR2 YFSETQ. The CDR3 covers 15 residues. Clones were sequenced by immunoSEQ multiplex PCR, and TCRdb holds only the in-frame ones, with some missing. This sample has over 100,000 clones, with approximately 94% found just once. As for this clone: Its antigen is still unknown.

Sequencing was performed on unstimulated CD4+ T cells sorted from spleen or lymph node cells, taken before transplant. This clonotype was obtained from a human donor who was the organ donor for an intestinal transplant. The V call is TRBV5-1, the J call TRBJ2-7, with 8 bases that match TRBD1. CDR3 in DNA: TGCGCCAGCAGCTCGAGGACAGGGAGCACCTACGAGCAGTACTTC. Its translation is CASSSRTGSTYEQYF.